These T cell receptor beta chains were read from a single sample in a study of CD4 T cells in relation to SARS-CoV-2 and coronaviruses. Data came from immunoSEQ multiplex PCR; TCRdb stores just in-frame clones and leaves some out. The sample contains about 36,000 clones, approximately 80% of which appear only once. Their antigens are not known. The sequenced sample was naive CD4+ T cells from PBMCs, cultured in vitro. The receptor source for this set is an adult with COVID-19. CDR3s include the opening cysteine and the closing phenylalanine or tryptophan. D genes are given only for firm matches. Clone sizes are given selectively: once, few, many, or a class where the clone is expanded.

J: TRBJ2-5; D: TRBD1; V: TRBV30; size: NA; CDR3: CAWGTDQETQYF; DNA: TGTGCCTGGGGGACAGACCAAGAGACCCAGTACTTC
J: TRBJ2-1; D: NA; V: TRBV6-6; size: NA; CDR3: CASSYGDSSYNEQFF; DNA: TGTGCCAGCAGTTACGGGGATAGCTCCTACAATGAGCAGTTCTTC
J: TRBJ2-5; D: NA; V: TRBV5-1; size: NA; CDR3: CASSLGISETQYF; DNA: TGCGCCAGCAGCTTGGGAATCTCGGAGACCCAGTACTTC
J: TRBJ2-7; D: NA; V: TRBV4-3; size: NA; CDR3: CASSQDAGSPYEQYF; DNA: TGCGCCAGCAGCCAAGATGCCGGGAGCCCCTACGAGCAGTACTTC
J: TRBJ1-2; D: NA; V: TRBV3-1/TRBV3-2; size: once; CDR3: CASSQETGLHYGYTF; DNA: TGTGCCAGCAGCCAAGAAACTGGTCTCCACTATGGCTACACCTTC
J: TRBJ2-7; D: TRBD1; V: TRBV11-2; size: NA; CDR3: CASSLGGQGFHEQYF; DNA: TGTGCCAGCAGCTTAGGTGGACAGGGGTTCCACGAGCAGTACTTC
J: TRBJ2-7; D: NA; V: TRBV27; size: NA; CDR3: CASSPTYEQYF; DNA: TGTGCCAGCAGTCCGACCTACGAGCAGTACTTC
J: TRBJ1-5; D: TRBD1; V: TRBV15; size: once; CDR3: CATSRDIGTGAVPQHF; DNA: TGTGCCACCAGCAGAGATATCGGGACAGGGGCAGTTCCCCAGCATTTT
J: TRBJ1-2; D: TRBD1; V: TRBV6-5; size: NA; CDR3: CASSRTGGQGYTF; DNA: TGTGCCAGCAGCCGGACAGGGGGCCAAGGCTACACCTTC
J: TRBJ2-7; D: TRBD1; V: TRBV25-1; size: NA; CDR3: CASSESPGQGYEQYF; DNA: TGTGCCAGCAGTGAATCTCCGGGACAGGGGTACGAGCAGTACTTC
J: TRBJ1-4; D: NA; V: TRBV18; size: once; CDR3: CASSPWGSPNEKLFF; DNA: TGTGCCAGCTCACCGTGGGGGTCCCCTAATGAAAAACTGTTTTTT
J: TRBJ2-7; D: NA; V: TRBV5-1; size: NA; CDR3: CASSSQRASYEQYF; DNA: TGCGCCAGCAGCTCCCAGCGGGCCTCCTACGAGCAGTACTTC
J: TRBJ1-2; D: TRBD1; V: TRBV5-6; size: NA; CDR3: CASSGTTGGLLGYTF; DNA: TGTGCCAGCAGCGGGACAACAGGGGGTCTGCTAGGCTACACCTTC
J: TRBJ1-4; D: NA; V: TRBV4-3; size: NA; CDR3: CASSQDFGPAHNEKLFF; DNA: TGCGCCAGCAGCCAAGATTTCGGCCCTGCCCACAATGAAAAACTGTTTTTT
J: TRBJ1-2; D: NA; V: TRBV7-2; size: NA; CDR3: CASRFWWATLYGYTF; DNA: TGTGCCAGCAGGTTCTGGTGGGCCACTCTCTATGGCTACACCTTC
J: TRBJ1-1; D: NA; V: TRBV5-1; size: NA; CDR3: CASRLELNTEAFF; DNA: TGCGCCAGCAGGTTAGAGTTGAACACTGAAGCTTTCTTT
J: TRBJ2-7; D: TRBD2; V: TRBV4-1; size: NA; CDR3: CASSPQAGAYEQYF; DNA: TGCGCCAGCAGCCCGCAAGCGGGAGCCTACGAGCAGTACTTC
J: TRBJ2-1; D: TRBD2; V: TRBV5-1; size: NA; CDR3: CASSPGGLAGHNEQFF; DNA: TGCGCCAGCAGCCCGGGCGGACTAGCGGGCCACAATGAGCAGTTCTTC
J: TRBJ1-4; D: NA; V: TRBV2; size: NA; CDR3: CASSRQATNEKLFF; DNA: TGTGCCAGCAGCAGACAGGCAACTAATGAAAAACTGTTTTTT
J: TRBJ1-5; D: NA; V: TRBV7-2; size: NA; CDR3: CASSLVFGGNQPQHF; DNA: TGTGCCAGCAGCTTAGTATTCGGGGGGAACCAGCCCCAGCATTTT
J: TRBJ2-7; D: NA; V: TRBV10-3; size: NA; CDR3: CAISVAYEQYF; DNA: TGTGCCATCAGTGTGGCCTACGAGCAGTACTTC
J: TRBJ2-5; D: TRBD1; V: TRBV28; size: NA; CDR3: CASSSHRQGRQETQYF; DNA: TGTGCCAGCAGTTCCCACAGACAGGGGCGACAAGAGACCCAGTACTTC
J: TRBJ1-2; D: TRBD1; V: TRBV12-3/TRBV12-4; size: few; CDR3: CASRPGTVYGYTF; DNA: TGTGCCAGCAGACCTGGGACAGTCTATGGCTACACCTTC
J: TRBJ1-4; D: NA; V: TRBV5-1; size: NA; CDR3: CASSWAGRANEKLFF; DNA: TGCGCCAGCAGCTGGGCAGGACGCGCTAATGAAAAACTGTTTTTT
J: TRBJ2-3; D: TRBD1; V: TRBV5-5; size: NA; CDR3: CASSDGTGGTDTQYF; DNA: TGTGCCAGCAGCGATGGGACAGGGGGCACAGATACGCAGTATTTT
J: TRBJ2-5; D: TRBD2; V: TRBV28; size: NA; CDR3: CASSYTSGRKAWETQYF; DNA: TGTGCCAGCAGTTATACTAGCGGGAGGAAGGCTTGGGAGACCCAGTACTTC
J: TRBJ2-7; D: NA; V: TRBV3-1/TRBV3-2; size: NA; CDR3: CASSKRGAQLSSYEQYF; DNA: TGTGCCAGCAGCAAAAGAGGGGCGCAGCTGAGCTCCTACGAGCAGTACTTC
J: TRBJ1-1; D: NA; V: TRBV19; size: NA; CDR3: CASSDGGGFTEAFF; DNA: TGTGCCAGTAGCGACGGGGGCGGTTTCACTGAAGCTTTCTTT
J: TRBJ2-7; D: TRBD2; V: TRBV27; size: few; CDR3: CASSPLAGGREQYF; DNA: TGTGCCAGCAGCCCGCTAGCGGGAGGCCGCGAGCAGTACTTC